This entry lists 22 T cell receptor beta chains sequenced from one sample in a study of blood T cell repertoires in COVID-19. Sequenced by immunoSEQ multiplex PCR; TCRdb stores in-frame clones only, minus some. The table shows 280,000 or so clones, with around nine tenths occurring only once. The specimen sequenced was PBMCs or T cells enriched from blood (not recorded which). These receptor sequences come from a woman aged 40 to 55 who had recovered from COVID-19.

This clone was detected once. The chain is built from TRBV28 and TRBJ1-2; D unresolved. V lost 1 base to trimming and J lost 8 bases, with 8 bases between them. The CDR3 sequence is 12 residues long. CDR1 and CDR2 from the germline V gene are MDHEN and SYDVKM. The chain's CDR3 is CASSLLVGGYTF. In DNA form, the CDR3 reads TGTGCCAGCAGTTTATTGGTCGGGGGCTACACCTTC.

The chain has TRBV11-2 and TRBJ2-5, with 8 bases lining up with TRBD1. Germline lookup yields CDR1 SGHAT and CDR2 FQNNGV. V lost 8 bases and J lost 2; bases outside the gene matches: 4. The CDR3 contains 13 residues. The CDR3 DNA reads TGTGCCAGCTCCCGGGACAGGCAAGAGACCCAGTACTTC. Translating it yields CASSRDRQETQYF.

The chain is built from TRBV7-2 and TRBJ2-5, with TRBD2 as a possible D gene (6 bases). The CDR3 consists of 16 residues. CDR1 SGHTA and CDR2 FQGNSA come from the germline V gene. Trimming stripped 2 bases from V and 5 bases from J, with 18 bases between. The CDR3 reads CASSLSLASTSETQYF. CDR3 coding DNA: TGTGCCAGCAGCTTAAGCCTAGCGTCAACGTCGGAGACCCAGTACTTC.

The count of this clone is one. The CDR3 nucleotides are TGTGCCAGCGGACAGGACCCTCAAAACACCGGGGAGCTGTTTTTT. This encodes CASGQDPQNTGELFF. The chain couples TRBV28 to TRBJ2-2, with TRBD1 matching over 7 bases. Germline trimming cut 8 bases from V and 2 bases from J; bases unmatched to any gene: 8. This CDR3 is 15 amino acids long. In germline, CDR1 is MDHEN, CDR2 SYDVKM.

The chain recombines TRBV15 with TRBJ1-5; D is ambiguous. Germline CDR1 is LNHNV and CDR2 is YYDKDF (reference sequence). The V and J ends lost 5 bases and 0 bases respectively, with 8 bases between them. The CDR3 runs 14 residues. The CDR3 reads CATSRLSSNQPQHF. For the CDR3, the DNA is TGTGCCACCAGCCGCCTGAGTAGCAATCAGCCCCAGCATTTT.

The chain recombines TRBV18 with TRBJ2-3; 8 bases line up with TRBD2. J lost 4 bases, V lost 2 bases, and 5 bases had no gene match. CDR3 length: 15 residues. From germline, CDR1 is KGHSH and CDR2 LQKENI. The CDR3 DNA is TGTGCCAGCTCACCAGGACTAGCAGGGGCAGATACGCAGTATTTT. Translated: CASSPGLAGADTQYF.

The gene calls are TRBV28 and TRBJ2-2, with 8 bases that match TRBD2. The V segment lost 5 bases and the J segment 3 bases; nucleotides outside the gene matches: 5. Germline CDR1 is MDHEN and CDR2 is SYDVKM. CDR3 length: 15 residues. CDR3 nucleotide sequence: TGTGCCAGCAGTCCCCGGGAGGGGTACACCGGGGAGCTGTTTTTT. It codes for CASSPREGYTGELFF.

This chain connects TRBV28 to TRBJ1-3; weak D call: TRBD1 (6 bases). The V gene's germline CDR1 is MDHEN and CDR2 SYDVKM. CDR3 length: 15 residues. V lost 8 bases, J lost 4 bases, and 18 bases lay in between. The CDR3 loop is CASLTRGGDGNTIYF. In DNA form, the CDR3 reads TGTGCCAGCCTGACTAGGGGGGGGGACGGAAACACCATATATTTT.

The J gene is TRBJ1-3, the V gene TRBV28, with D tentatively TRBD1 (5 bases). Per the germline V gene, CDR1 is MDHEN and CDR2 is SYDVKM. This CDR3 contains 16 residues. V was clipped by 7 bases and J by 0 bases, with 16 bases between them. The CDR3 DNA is TGTGCCAGCACCTCCGTCCGGGGGAGCTCTGGAAACACCATATATTTT. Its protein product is CASTSVRGSSGNTIYF.

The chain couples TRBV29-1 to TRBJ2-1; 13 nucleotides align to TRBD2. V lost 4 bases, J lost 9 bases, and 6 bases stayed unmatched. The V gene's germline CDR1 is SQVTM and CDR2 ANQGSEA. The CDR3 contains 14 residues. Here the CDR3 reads CSVARTSGSLEQFF. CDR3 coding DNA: TGCAGCGTTGCCCGGACTAGCGGGAGTCTTGAGCAGTTCTTC.

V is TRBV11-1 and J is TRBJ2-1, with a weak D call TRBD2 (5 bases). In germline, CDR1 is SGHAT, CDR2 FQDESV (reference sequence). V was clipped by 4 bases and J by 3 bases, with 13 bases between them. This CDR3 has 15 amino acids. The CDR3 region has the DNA TGTGCCAGCAGCTCACGGACGGGGATCTACAATGAGCAGTTCTTC. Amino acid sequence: CASSSRTGIYNEQFF.

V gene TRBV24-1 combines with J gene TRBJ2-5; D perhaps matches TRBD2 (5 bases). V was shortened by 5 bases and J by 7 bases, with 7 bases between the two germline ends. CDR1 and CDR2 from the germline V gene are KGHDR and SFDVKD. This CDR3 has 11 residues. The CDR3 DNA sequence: TGTGCCACCAGTGGCGAGGGGACCCAGTACTTC. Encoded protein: CATSGEGTQYF.

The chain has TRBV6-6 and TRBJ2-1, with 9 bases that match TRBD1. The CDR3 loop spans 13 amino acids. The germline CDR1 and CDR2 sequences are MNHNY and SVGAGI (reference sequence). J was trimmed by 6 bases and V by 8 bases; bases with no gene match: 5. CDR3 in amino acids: CASRDRDRNEQFF. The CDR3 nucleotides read TGTGCCAGCCGGGACAGGGATCGCAATGAGCAGTTCTTC.

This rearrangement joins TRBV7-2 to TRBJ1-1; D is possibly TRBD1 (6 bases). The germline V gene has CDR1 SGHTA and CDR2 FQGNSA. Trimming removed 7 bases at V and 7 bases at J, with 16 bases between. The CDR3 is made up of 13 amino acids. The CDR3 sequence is CASTFLQGDEAFF. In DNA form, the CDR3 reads TGTGCCAGCACCTTCTTACAGGGAGATGAAGCTTTCTTT.

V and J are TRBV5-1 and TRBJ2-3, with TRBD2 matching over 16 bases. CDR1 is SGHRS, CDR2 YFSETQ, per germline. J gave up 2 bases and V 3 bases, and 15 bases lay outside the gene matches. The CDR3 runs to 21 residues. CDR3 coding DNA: TGCGCCAGCAGCTACGGGAACAGGGGAGGGACTAGCGGGAGGGCCACAGATACGCAGTATTTT. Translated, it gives CASSYGNRGGTSGRATDTQYF.

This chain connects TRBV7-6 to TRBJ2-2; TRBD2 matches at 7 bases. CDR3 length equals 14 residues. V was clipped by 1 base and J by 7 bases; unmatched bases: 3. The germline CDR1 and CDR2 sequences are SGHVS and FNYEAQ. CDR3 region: CASSLEGGSGELFF. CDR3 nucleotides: TGTGCCAGCAGCTTAGAGGGAGGGAGCGGGGAGCTGTTTTTT.

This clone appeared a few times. CDR3 region: CASSAGLAGGETQYF. CDR3 nucleotide sequence: TGTGCCAGCAGCGCTGGACTAGCGGGAGGGGAGACCCAGTACTTC. The rearrangement links TRBV7-2 to TRBJ2-5; 15 bases fit TRBD2. This CDR3 contains 15 residues. Germline CDR1 SGHTA, CDR2 FQGNSA. J was trimmed by 5 bases and V by 5 bases; bases with no gene match: 3.

CDR3 in amino acids: CASSLDVGGTYEQYF. The CDR3 region has the DNA TGCGCCAGCAGCTTGGATGTCGGCGGGACCTACGAGCAGTACTTC. The chain carries TRBV5-1 and TRBJ2-7; a possible D gene is TRBD2 (6 bases). Trimming removed 0 bases from V and 2 bases from J, with 12 bases in between. Germline CDR1 is SGHRS and CDR2 is YFSETQ. The CDR3 covers 15 residues.

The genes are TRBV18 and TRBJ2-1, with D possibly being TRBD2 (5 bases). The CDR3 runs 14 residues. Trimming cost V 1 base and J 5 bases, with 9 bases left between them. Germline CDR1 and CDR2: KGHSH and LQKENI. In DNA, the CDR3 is TGTGCCAGCTCACCACAAGTCGGGAACAATGAGCAGTTCTTC. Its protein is CASSPQVGNNEQFF.

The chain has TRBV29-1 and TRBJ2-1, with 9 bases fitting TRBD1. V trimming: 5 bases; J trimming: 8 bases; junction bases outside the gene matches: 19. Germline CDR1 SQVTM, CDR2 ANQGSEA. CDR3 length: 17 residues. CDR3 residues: CSVTPPGRTGVSYEQFF. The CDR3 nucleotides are TGCAGCGTTACACCCCCGGGCCGGACAGGGGTTAGCTATGAGCAGTTCTTC.

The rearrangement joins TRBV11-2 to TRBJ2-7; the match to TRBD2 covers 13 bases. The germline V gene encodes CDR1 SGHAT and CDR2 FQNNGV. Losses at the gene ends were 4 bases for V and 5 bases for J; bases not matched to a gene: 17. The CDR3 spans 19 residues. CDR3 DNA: TGTGCCAGCAGCTCATGGCCGGGACTAGCGGGAACCTACGTCGACGAGCAGTACTTC. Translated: CASSSWPGLAGTYVDEQYF.

The CDR3 DNA sequence: TGTGCCAGCTCAGAGGCCCCTGCCGGAAACACCATATATTTT. This translates into CASSEAPAGNTIYF. The V and J genes are TRBV18 and TRBJ1-3, with D uncertain. The CDR3 contains 14 residues. Germline V gene sequence: CDR1 KGHSH, CDR2 LQKENI. The ends were cut back, 5 bases at V and 4 bases at J, with 12 bases in the middle.